This is a list of T cell receptor beta chains from one sample in a study of type 1 and type 2 diabetes patients. TCRdb itself ran the multiplex PCR reads through MiXCR, one entry per CDR3 protein. The sample records fewer than 350,000 distinct CDR3 sequences, roughly 44% being singletons. Sequenced: peripheral blood mononuclear cells (PBMCs). These receptors were taken from a man aged 18 to 30 with type 2 diabetes. Both conserved end residues are part of each CDR3. The D gene is left open where the match is weak. The size entry is marked missing in some rows and otherwise reads once, few, many or a size class.

j_call d_call clone_size v_call cdr3_aa cdr3_nt
TRBJ2-5 . . TRBV2 CASSEALRGRNQETQYF TGTGCCAGCAGTGAAGCGCTTCGGGGGAGGAATCAAGAGACCCAGTACTTC
TRBJ2-1 . few TRBV19 CASLSGWNEQFF TGTGCCAGCCTTTCAGGGTGGAATGAGCAGTTCTTC
TRBJ1-2 TRBD1 many TRBV19 CASSTTGSGYGYTF TGTGCCAGTAGTACGACAGGGTCTGGCTATGGCTACACCTTC
TRBJ2-1 . few TRBV13 CASSLRGSGNEQFF TGTGCCAGCAGCTTAAGAGGGAGTGGGAATGAGCAGTTCTTC
TRBJ2-3 . . TRBV6-1 CASSDWADTQYF TGTGCCAGCAGTGATTGGGCGGATACGCAGTATTTT
TRBJ2-7 TRBD2 many TRBV10-1 CASSGVASGKVGEQYF TGCGCCAGCAGTGGTGTGGCTAGCGGGAAGGTGGGAGAGCAGTACTTC
TRBJ2-3 . . TRBV30 CAWGVRGVGDTQYF TGTGCCTGGGGGGTCAGGGGAGTAGGAGATACGCAGTATTTT
TRBJ2-1 TRBD2 many TRBV10-1 CASSETARGNEQFF TGCGCCAGCAGTGAGACGGCGCGGGGGAACGAGCAGTTCTTC
TRBJ2-2 . . TRBV6-6 CASSYSNTGELLF TGTGCCAGCAGTTACTCTAACACCGGGGAGCTGTTATTT
TRBJ2-3 . . TRBV10-1 CASSIASTDTQYF TGCGCCAGCAGCATAGCGAGCACAGATACGCAGTATTTT
TRBJ1-5 . . TRBV11-2 CASSLGGGINQPQHF TGTGCCAGCAGCTTAGGGGGGGGGATTAATCAGCCCCAGCATTTT
TRBJ1-1 TRBD1 . TRBV6-5 CASTRTGGRTEAFF TGTGCCAGCACCCGGACAGGGGGCAGGACTGAAGCTTTCTTT
TRBJ2-5 TRBD2 . TRBV12-3/TRBV12-4 CASSLESGGGTQYF TGTGCCAGCAGTTTAGAGAGCGGGGGAGGGACCCAGTACTTC
TRBJ2-1 TRBD2 many TRBV25-1 CASSPSLVIVAGGLDEQFF TGTGCCAGCAGCCCCTCCCTAGTCATAGTAGCGGGAGGGCTCGATGAGCAGTTCTTC
TRBJ2-1 . . TRBV7-3 CASSLSFINEQFF TGTGCCAGCAGCTTATCGTTCATCAATGAGCAGTTCTTC
TRBJ2-5 . . TRBV7-6 CASSGGLLPSETQYF TGTGCCAGCAGCGGGGGACTTCTCCCTTCGGAGACCCAGTACTTC
TRBJ2-3 TRBD2 . TRBV12-3/TRBV12-4 CASTSGTSGAGTDTQYF TGTGCCAGCACATCCGGGACTAGCGGCGCAGGCACAGATACGCAGTATTTT
TRBJ2-1 TRBD2 few TRBV2 CASTGLAGVAYEQFF TGTGCCAGCACAGGATTAGCGGGAGTTGCATATGAGCAGTTCTTC
TRBJ2-7 . . TRBV28 CASAPLESLAQSSYEQYF TGTGCCAGCGCCCCCCTGGAGAGTCTAGCGCAGAGCTCCTACGAGCAGTACTTC
TRBJ2-3 . once TRBV9 CASSVDRSTDTQYF TGTGCCAGCAGCGTAGACAGGAGCACAGATACGCAGTATTTT
TRBJ1-1 . . TRBV9 CASSVDDLPGTEAFF TGTGCCAGCAGCGTAGACGATCTGCCGGGCACTGAAGCTTTCTTT
TRBJ1-5 . . TRBV7-2 CASSLAPPSFNQPQHF TGTGCCAGCAGCTTAGCCCCCCCGTCATTCAATCAGCCCCAGCATTTT
TRBJ1-5 . . TRBV20-1 CSAIVVMGQPQHF TGCAGTGCTATAGTAGTTATGGGTCAGCCCCAGCATTTT
TRBJ1-2 . few TRBV19 CASSPHGYTF TGTGCCAGTAGTCCTCATGGCTACACCTTC
TRBJ1-1 . many TRBV2 CARGIEAFF TGTGCCAGAGGGATTGAAGCTTTCTTT
TRBJ1-1 . . TRBV15 CATSRDKWNTEAFF TGTGCCACCAGCAGAGACAAGTGGAACACTGAAGCTTTCTTT
TRBJ1-5 . . TRBV19 CASSIDSRQPFPNQPQHF TGTGCCAGTAGTATAGATTCTCGGCAGCCGTTTCCCAATCAGCCCCAGCATTTT
TRBJ2-5 . many TRBV30 CAWRAWNQETQYF TGTGCCTGGAGGGCTTGGAACCAAGAGACCCAGTACTTC
TRBJ1-2 . . TRBV30 CAVDLGTPDPYGYTF TGTGCCGTCGACCTCGGGACCCCCGACCCATACGGCTACACCTTC
TRBJ2-1 . few TRBV5-1 CASSSLVGGNEQFF TGCGCCAGCAGCTCATTAGTGGGGGGCAATGAGCAGTTCTTC
TRBJ2-5 . . TRBV6-1 CASSYEWGGTQYF TGTGCCAGCAGTTACGAGTGGGGAGGGACCCAGTACTTC
TRBJ1-5 . . TRBV20-1 CSARQDGNQPQHF TGCAGTGCTAGACAGGACGGCAATCAGCCCCAGCATTTT
TRBJ2-3 TRBD2 . TRBV30 CAWSDHLAGVNTQYF TGTGCCTGGAGCGACCACCTAGCGGGAGTTAATACGCAGTATTTT
TRBJ1-5 . . TRBV7-2 CASSQDRGYNQPQHF TGTGCCAGCAGCCAAGACCGGGGCTACAATCAGCCCCAGCATTTT
TRBJ1-2 . . TRBV30 CAATAVSFNGYTF TGTGCTGCGACAGCGGTTTCCTTCAATGGCTACACCTTC
TRBJ1-1 . few TRBV12-3/TRBV12-4 CASSRAGYSNTEAFF TGTGCCAGCAGTCGGGCGGGCTACAGTAACACTGAAGCTTTCTTT
TRBJ2-7 TRBD2 . TRBV24-1 CATSDQRLAGGPGDYEQYF TGTGCCACCAGTGACCAGAGGCTAGCGGGAGGGCCTGGGGACTACGAGCAGTACTTC
TRBJ1-2 TRBD1 once TRBV20-1 CSAWDRGEDHGYTF TGCAGTGCCTGGGACAGGGGTGAGGATCATGGCTACACCTTC
TRBJ2-1 TRBD2 few TRBV24-1 CATSDRYVGGGRHNEQFF TGTGCCACCAGTGATAGGTATGTGGGGGGGGGACGCCACAATGAGCAGTTCTTC
TRBJ1-1 . . TRBV10-3 CAISESGLALTTFF TGTGCCATCAGTGAGTCAGGGTTGGCTCTAACTACTTTCTTT
TRBJ2-5 . . TRBV5-8 CASSPAQYF TGTGCCAGCAGCCCGGCCCAGTACTTC
TRBJ2-5 TRBD1 . TRBV24-1 CATSQAQGASETQYF TGTGCCACCAGTCAGGCACAGGGGGCTTCAGAGACCCAGTACTTC
TRBJ2-5 TRBD1 . TRBV7-2 CATHSKTGNQETQYF TGTGCCACCCACAGTAAGACAGGGAACCAAGAGACCCAGTACTTC
TRBJ1-1 . . TRBV19 CASRGGGLGAFF TGTGCCAGTAGGGGCGGCGGTCTCGGAGCTTTCTTT
TRBJ2-1 . . TRBV19 CASSRGAGSSYNEQFF TGTGCCAGTAGTAGAGGGGCGGGGAGCTCCTACAATGAGCAGTTCTTC
TRBJ2-5 TRBD2 . TRBV10-2 CASSYGGTRRQTQYF TGTGCCAGCAGTTACGGAGGGACTAGGCGCCAGACCCAGTACTTC
TRBJ2-2 . . TRBV6-5 CASSARLGTGELFF TGTGCCAGCTCGGCCCGCTTGGGAACCGGGGAGCTGTTTTTT
TRBJ2-3 . . TRBV12-5 CASRQSTDTQYF TGTGCTTCGAGACAGAGCACAGATACGCAGTATTTT
TRBJ2-7 . . TRBV5-1 CASSLWSGEYEQYF TGCGCCAGCAGCTTGTGGTCAGGCGAATACGAGCAGTACTTC
TRBJ1-5 . . TRBV7-8 CASSSLGSSNQPQHF TGTGCCAGCAGCTCCCTGGGGAGTAGCAATCAGCCCCAGCATTTT
TRBJ2-7 . . TRBV2 CASKHTGGEYYEQYF TGTGCCAGCAAGCATACAGGGGGGGAGTACTACGAGCAGTACTTC
TRBJ1-4 . . TRBV19 CASRSLEKLFF TGTGCCAGTAGAAGCCTTGAAAAACTGTTTTTT
TRBJ2-5 TRBD2 . TRBV25-1 CASSDSLAGETQYF TGTGCCAGCAGTGACAGCCTAGCGGGAGAGACCCAGTACTTC